The clone carrying this TCR beta chain showed up just a few times. Antigen: not known. The sample comes from a study of cytomegalovirus exposure and HLA in healthy donors. Overall study findings and caveats: When presence/absence was analysed, sequencing depth was taken to be roughly uniform across donors. In an earlier analysis, about 87% or about 30%: the productive usage of most TCR beta V segments. Later analysis identified a missense DCLRE1C variant that was linked to TCR beta V- and J-gene trimming. Many donors carried some public TCRs, although rarity characterized most TCR sequences.

60 Vbeta and 13 Jbeta primers were used in PCR. Repertoires were generated with immunoSEQ multiplex PCR, while TCRdb's copy carries only in-frame clones and drops some. The table records roughly 190,000 clones, about 9% of them present only once. CDR3 length: 17 residues. Germline V gives CDR1 MGHRA, CDR2 YSYEKL. Trimming removed 4 bases at V and 6 bases at J, with 22 bases between. Specimen: PBMCs. The receptor comes from a woman in her twenties or thirties in good health and CMV-seropositive. This chain uses TRBV4-1 with TRBJ2-1, with a possible D match to TRBD1 (6 bases). CDR3 sequence: CASSPRSTGYGANEQFF. The CDR3 bases are TGCGCCAGCAGCCCCCGGTCAACAGGGTACGGGGCCAATGAGCAGTTCTTC.